This T cell receptor (beta chain) appears in the sequencing data of a study of CD8+ T cells in alopecia areata (dated by TCRdb to between 2017 and 2018). Looking at the study overall: Treated patients were enrolled in an open-label pilot trial of oral tofacitinib at 5 to 10 mg twice daily for moderate-to-severe alopecia areata. Patients received tofacitinib for 6 to 18 months and were then followed off drug for 6 months to check for delayed response and recurrence. In treated patients, disease severity was measured using the SALT score, which gives the percentage of scalp surface area affected. The study used high-throughput TCRbeta sequencing to examine T cell clonal expansion in alopecia areata, in both the C3H/HeJ mouse model and human patients. Human TCRbeta sequencing covered scalp tissue and sorted CD4+ and CD8+ peripheral blood T cells from patchy and totalis/universalis alopecia areata patients and healthy controls. Biopsies were taken from tofacitinib-treated patients at baseline and at 4 and 24 weeks of treatment, and a later scalp biopsy was taken in several of the tofacitinib-treated patients. Scalp clonality was compared among normal scalp (n=4), patchy alopecia areata scalp (n=8), and alopecia totalis/universalis scalp (n=8). The RNA source kit depended on sample type: the PAXgene miRNA kit for fixed scalp, the miRNeasy kit for PBMCs, and the RNeasy kit for mouse skin. immunoSEQ multiplex PCR using 35 Vbeta forward primers and 13 Jbeta reverse primers was used to amplify TCRbeta CDR3 regions.

A word on this clone: This receptor's antigen is unknown. No per-base quality is available; no much larger clone lies one base away.

What this sample's treatment or condition label stands for: oral pan-JAK inhibitor, 5-10 mg twice daily. Lesional scalp punch biopsies and peripheral blood were obtained from alopecia areata patients. PBMCs were isolated by density centrifugation and stained for CD3, CD4 and CD8, and CD4+ and CD8+ T cells were sorted on a FACSAria. Sequences SGHNT (CDR1) and YENEEA (CDR2) are obtained from the germline V gene. The V and J ends are trimmed by 3 bases and 4 bases, leaving 5 bases between them. The CDR3, cysteine through phenylalanine, is 12 amino acids long. The sequence is cut down to CDR3 DNA, 36 bases in frame from base 1. The library was made by the immunoSEQ multiplex PCR assay. For TCR sequencing, RNA was extracted from every sample and reverse transcribed into cDNA to serve as template. First-strand cDNA was synthesized using SuperScript III with a 2:1 mix of oligo-dT and random hexamers. Amplification bias was assessed with a synthetic immune receptor repertoire, and residual bias was removed computationally. The source study handled its data this way. Raw reads were preprocessed to remove errors, and CDR3 was defined according to IMGT conventions as the region from the conserved cysteine to phenylalanine. To get clonality, Shannon entropy was normalized by log2 of the number of productive unique TCRs and the result was subtracted from 1. Whether each scalp clone was CD4 or CD8 was inferred by checking scalp TCRbeta sequences against the CD4 and CD8 repertoires from sorted blood. The source is immuneACCESS, and TCRdb retained only in-frame sequences with V and J called. Part of the clones is not carried over; for the studies checked, unresolved V genes explain less than half of this, and the remainder is unexplained. The V and J calls and the clone size are those of that table, but D and trimming were determined from the DNA. In all, the sample holds 180,000 or so clones, and about three fifths of those were seen once. Clones ranked in the top ten supply around 16% of the sample.

Study-level results and caveats: Unlike mouse skin, where gammadelta T cells dominate, normal human skin contains resident alphabeta T cells that get sequenced too, which complicates analysis of the scalp TCR repertoire. TCR sequences shared between patients were less clear than in mice, possibly partly because of HLA diversity in the patient population. Lesional scalp, especially in alopecia totalis/universalis, showed higher clonality and more expanded CD8+ clones than normal scalp, suggesting antigenic drive. During tofacitinib treatment, many expanded lesional clones stuck around in both scalp and blood, and this persistence may partly explain why relapse happens after treatment is stopped. Tofacitinib significantly decreased scalp clonality and the number of expanded CD8+ clones among the top 100 scalp clones. Because the treated cohort was small and included a single nonresponder, larger studies are needed to assess links between baseline CD8+ expansion and response.

Sequencing used CD4+ T cells sorted from blood, obtained at roughly week 55, from a patient treated with tofacitinib. The V gene is TRBV11-3 and the J gene is TRBJ2-3; the D gene assignment is ambiguous. This TCR derives from a human donor with alopecia areata. The CDR3 protein: CASSLQADTQYF. In nucleotides, the sequence is TGTGCCAGCAGCTTGCAGGCAGATACGCAGTATTTT.